These T cell receptor beta chains were read from a single sample in a study of CD8 T cells in Susac syndrome. TCRdb reprocessed the immunoSEQ multiplex PCR reads via MiXCR and lists one record per CDR3 protein. The sample has some 130,000 distinct CDR3 sequences, over 90% seen once. Material for sequencing was CD8+ T cells from PBMCs. These receptors originate from a human donor with Susac syndrome. Both conserved end residues are part of each CDR3. D genes are given only for firm matches. Not all rows give a size; the values are once, few, many and, for expanded clones, a class.

d_call	v_call	clone_size	j_call	cdr3_aa
TRBD1	TRBV30	.	TRBJ2-1	CAWRDGQGELDEQFF
TRBD2	TRBV20-1	.	TRBJ2-1	CSARGLAGSLNNEQFF
TRBD2	TRBV7-2	once	TRBJ2-1	CASSATSGSDNEQFF
TRBD2	TRBV5-1	.	TRBJ2-1	CASSRSGTSGYYNEQFF
.	TRBV7-9	.	TRBJ1-1	CASSLVLGTPEAFF
.	TRBV5-6	.	TRBJ1-5	CASSHGQTNQPQHF
.	TRBV6-5	.	TRBJ1-5	CASSPGHNQPQHF
.	TRBV15	.	TRBJ2-1	CATSRDRGADNEQFF
.	TRBV9	.	TRBJ2-1	CASSASRVGSSYNEQFF
.	TRBV4-1	.	TRBJ2-7	CASSPRAGLSSYEQYF
.	TRBV6-5	.	TRBJ2-7	CASSYGPGLGAYEQYF
TRBD2	TRBV13	.	TRBJ2-3	CASSTLKREHTTDTQYF
TRBD1	TRBV9	.	TRBJ1-2	CASSVVPDRAVNYGYTF
TRBD2	TRBV14	.	TRBJ2-7	CASSQVLAGEQYF
.	TRBV7-9	.	TRBJ1-4	CASSLAGIGASSNEKLFF
.	TRBV5-6	.	TRBJ1-3	CASSTGTSSIEYF
TRBD1	TRBV7-9	.	TRBJ1-1	CASSLVTTGMNTEAFF
.	TRBV9	.	TRBJ2-4	CASSTPARGASKNIQYF
TRBD1	TRBV27	.	TRBJ1-2	CASSSDWDRGRASYGYTF
.	TRBV4-2	.	TRBJ2-1	CASSQGQADHNEQFF
.	TRBV25-1	.	TRBJ2-2	CASTITGELFF
.	TRBV28	.	TRBJ1-4	CASGLARRPEKLFF
.	TRBV4-1	.	TRBJ2-5	CASSGISGVGGETQYF
.	TRBV5-1	.	TRBJ2-7	CASSFGAGTAYEQYF
.	TRBV27	.	TRBJ2-1	CASSGGRGPFF
.	TRBV9	.	TRBJ2-7	CASSVEGASYEQYF
.	TRBV10-3	.	TRBJ1-2	CAISDRDHYGYTF
.	TRBV18	.	TRBJ2-7	CASSPGASYEQYF
.	TRBV12-3/TRBV12-4	.	TRBJ1-1	CASSLSGGHGTEAFF
.	TRBV2	few	TRBJ2-7	CASSGTYEQYF
.	TRBV11-3	.	TRBJ2-1	CASSPETLRVRGNEQFF
.	TRBV24-1	.	TRBJ2-7	CATSDPRTSYEQYF
.	TRBV20-1	.	TRBJ2-7	CSARDTGGLNEQYF
.	TRBV12-3/TRBV12-4	.	TRBJ1-4	CASSLGVTLFF
.	TRBV27	.	TRBJ1-1	CASSEGRNTEAFF
.	TRBV27	.	TRBJ1-1	CASTQTGISGDTEAFF
.	TRBV9	.	TRBJ2-3	CASSVSGLTDTQYF
.	TRBV2	.	TRBJ2-7	CASRRDGIDEQYF
TRBD1	TRBV28	.	TRBJ1-5	CASSKGQGYNQPQHF